These 27 T cell receptor beta chains originate from one sample sequenced in a study of response to subunit inactivated influenza vaccine. TCRdb analysed the RT-PCR reads with MiXCR anew, one entry per CDR3 protein. The sample includes about 480,000 distinct CDR3 sequences, roughly 23% of them seen just once. The sample in question was CD4+ T cells sorted from PBMCs, obtained approximately 5 days after vaccination. The receptors were gathered from a middle-aged man who received an inactivated influenza vaccine.

This clonotype has only one observation. V is TRBV11-2 and J is TRBJ1-1; no definite D call. Germline CDR1 reads SGHAT; CDR2 reads FQNNGV. The CDR3 consists of 13 residues. V dropped 5 bases and J dropped 0 bases, with 7 bases sitting between them. This CDR3 reads CASSAMLNTEAFF. The CDR3 DNA reads as TGTGCCAGCAGCGCTATGTTGAACACTGAAGCTTTCTTT.

This clonotype was seen a few times. The gene calls are TRBV29-1 and TRBJ2-1; no clear D gene. CDR3 size: 12 residues. Germline assignment: CDR1 SQVTM and CDR2 ANQGSEA. V was pared by 5 bases and J by 6 bases, with 11 bases between. Written as DNA, the CDR3 is TGCAGCGTTCTGAGGCCCCCCAATGAGCAGTTCTTC. Its protein product is CSVLRPPNEQFF.

This clonotype was seen a few times. The V and J genes are TRBV3-1 and TRBJ2-3; D call uncertain. In germline, CDR1 is LGHDT, CDR2 YNNKEL (reference sequence). The V end was cut by 1 base, the J end by 5 bases, with 10 bases between. The length of the CDR3 is 14 residues. CDR3 protein: CASSQVARRDTQYF. As DNA, the CDR3 is TGTGCCAGCAGCCAAGTTGCAAGAAGAGATACGCAGTATTTT.

This chain uses TRBV6-6 with TRBJ2-5; D unresolved. V lost 2 bases to trimming and J lost 11 bases, with 9 bases between them. The CDR3 sequence is 11 residues long. Germline assignment: CDR1 MNHNY and CDR2 SVGAGI (reference sequence). DNA for the CDR3: TGTGCCAGCAGTTACGGAGAAGGACAGTACTTC. Protein: CASSYGEGQYF.

This clonotype was observed a handful of times. The chain employs TRBV29-1 and TRBJ2-3; D may be TRBD1 or TRBD2 (5 bases each). The V gene lost 7 bases and the J gene lost 2 bases, with 13 bases spanning the gap. The CDR3 is made up of 13 amino acids. Germline lookup yields CDR1 SQVTM and CDR2 ANQGSEA. The DNA of the CDR3 is TGCAGCGCGAAGGGACGCCACACAGATACGCAGTATTTT. This translates into CSAKGRHTDTQYF.

The table lists this clonotype with a few counts. This chain links TRBV5-1 with TRBJ2-1; D remains unclear. V lost 1 base, J lost 2 bases, and 7 bases lay in between. Germline assignment: CDR1 SGHRS and CDR2 YFSETQ. This CDR3 has 14 residues. CDR3 sequence reads: CASSLSAAYNEQFF. Here the CDR3 DNA reads TGCGCCAGCAGCTTGAGCGCAGCCTACAATGAGCAGTTCTTC.

Ten or more counts support this clonotype. V is TRBV29-1 and J is TRBJ2-5, with D possibly matching TRBD2 (6 bases). Trimming stripped 6 bases from V and 2 bases from J, with 13 bases between. The CDR3 sequence is 13 residues long. CDR1 is SQVTM and CDR2 is ANQGSEA in the germline V gene. The CDR3: CSVAEGRQETQYF. The CDR3 nucleotides read TGCAGCGTAGCCGAGGGGAGGCAAGAGACCCAGTACTTC.

This clonotype appeared a few times. J is TRBJ2-7 and V is TRBV7-2, with TRBD2 matching over 12 bases. Germline CDR1 SGHTA, CDR2 FQGNSA. The V segment lost 1 base and the J segment 4 bases; nucleotides outside the gene matches: 5. This CDR3 is 16 amino acids long. The CDR3 sequence: CASSLGTSGRPYEQYF. CDR3 nucleotide sequence: TGTGCCAGCAGCTTAGGAACTAGCGGGAGGCCTTACGAGCAGTACTTC.

This clonotype was seen repeatedly, ten times or more. V usage is TRBV7-8 and J usage is TRBJ2-3; unclear D gene. The germline V gene encodes CDR1 SGHVS and CDR2 FQNEAQ. There are 13 residues in the CDR3. Trimming left V 5 bases short and J 4 bases short, with 10 bases between. For the CDR3, the DNA is TGTGCCAGCAGCCCCCCTAGGGCAGATACGCAGTATTTT. This gives the protein CASSPPRADTQYF.

J is TRBJ2-3 and V is TRBV20-1, with a tentative D call TRBD2 (5 bases). Trimming removed 5 bases at V and 5 bases at J, with 17 bases between. This CDR3 region has 14 residues. CDR1 DFQATT and CDR2 SNEGSKA come from the germline V gene (reference sequence). CDR3 residues: CSALTGIGVDTQYF. In nucleotides, the CDR3 is TGCAGTGCTCTTACCGGGATCGGGGTAGATACGCAGTATTTT.

The sample holds a few counts of this clonotype. The chain combines TRBV12-3 or TRBV12-4 with TRBJ1-5; no firm D call. CDR3 size: 13 residues. V lost 3 bases to trimming and J lost 5 bases, with 8 bases between them. CDR3 sequence: CASSLEEYQPQHF. For the CDR3, the DNA is TGTGCCAGCAGTTTGGAGGAGTATCAGCCCCAGCATTTT.

V gene TRBV12-3 or TRBV12-4 combines with J gene TRBJ1-2; 12 nucleotides align to TRBD1. V trimming: 6 bases; J trimming: 8 bases; junction bases outside the gene matches: 7. This CDR3 region has 14 residues. The CDR3 coding sequence is TGTGCCAGCAGACTGGGACAGGGGGCTCACGGCTACACCTTC. Protein sequence: CASRLGQGAHGYTF.

This clonotype was recorded a few times. V is TRBV2 and J is TRBJ1-6, with 7 bases lining up with TRBD1. There are 14 residues in the CDR3. Unmatched junction bases numbered 8, after V lost 5 bases and J lost 10 bases. Germline CDR1 SNHLY, CDR2 FYNNEI. CDR3 sequence (DNA): TGTGCCAGCAGTTCGGGACAGAGGGAATCACCCCTCCACTTT. Translating gives CASSSGQRESPLHF.

The chain uses TRBV30 and TRBJ2-2; 7 bases line up with TRBD1. The J segment lost 1 base and the V segment lost 4 bases, leaving 3 bases of the junction unmatched. The V gene's germline CDR1 is GTSNPN and CDR2 SVGIG (reference sequence). This CDR3 spans 14 amino acids. The CDR3 here is CAWNRGLNTGELFF. The CDR3 DNA sequence: TGTGCCTGGAACAGGGGATTGAACACCGGGGAGCTGTTTTTT.

This clonotype was seen a few times. The rearrangement links TRBV29-1 to TRBJ1-4, with a possible D match to TRBD1 (6 bases). V lost 0 bases, J lost 10 bases, and 18 bases lay in between. The CDR3 contains 15 residues. Germline V lookup: CDR1 SQVTM, CDR2 ANQGSEA. The CDR3 nucleotides are TGCAGCGTTGAAGATTTGGGACAACCCCAAGGAAAACTGTTTTTT. The encoded protein is CSVEDLGQPQGKLFF.

This clonotype occurred a few times. This sequence joins TRBV12-3 or TRBV12-4 and TRBJ2-7; D is uncertain. The CDR3 runs 12 residues. Between the trimmed V and J ends, which lost 5 bases and 6 bases, there was a span of 11 bases. The CDR3 reads CASSAGRLEQYF. CDR3 DNA: TGTGCCAGCAGTGCCGGCCGCCTCGAGCAGTACTTC.

This chain uses TRBV11-2 with TRBJ2-3; D is uncertain. The length of the CDR3 is 14 residues. V lost 5 bases and J lost 2, with 11 bases in between. Germline CDR1 and CDR2: SGHAT and FQNNGV. CDR3 residues: CASSQRVVTDTQYF. The CDR3 nucleotides are TGTGCCAGCAGCCAAAGGGTGGTCACAGATACGCAGTATTTT.

This clonotype was picked up a small number of times. The rearrangement joins TRBV28 to TRBJ1-2; D perhaps matches TRBD1 (6 bases). CDR3 length: 12 residues. The germline V gene has CDR1 MDHEN and CDR2 SYDVKM. V lost 9 bases to trimming and J lost 4 bases, with 12 bases between them. CDR3 in DNA: TGTGCCAGTGGAACAGGGCTCTATGGCTACACCTTC. Translating gives CASGTGLYGYTF.

This clonotype came up a few times. This rearrangement joins TRBV6-5 to TRBJ2-1; D is uncertain. There are 13 residues in the CDR3. The ends were cut back, 1 base at V and 4 bases at J, with 5 bases in the middle. Germline-derived CDR1 and CDR2 are MNHEY and SVGAGI. CDR3 sequence (DNA): TGTGCCAGCAGTTACTTCCAGTACAATGAGCAGTTCTTC. Translation gives CASSYFQYNEQFF.

The gene calls are TRBV7-2 and TRBJ2-5; D gene uncertain. CDR1 and CDR2 from the germline V gene are SGHTA and FQGNSA. The ends were cut back, 5 bases at V and 9 bases at J, with 10 bases in the middle. The CDR3 covers 11 residues. The CDR3 region has the DNA TGTGCCAGCAGCCTCCAGTCGGCCCAGTACTTC. It translates to CASSLQSAQYF.

The chain is built from TRBV7-2 and TRBJ1-4; 10 bases align to TRBD1. The CDR3 has 15 amino acids. Germline V CDR1 and CDR2: SGHTA, FQGNSA. Trimming at V came to 4 bases and at J to 8 bases, leaving 7 bases not matched to a gene. The CDR3 loop reads CASSWRTGGGEKLFF. CDR3 DNA sequence: TGTGCCAGCAGCTGGCGGACAGGGGGGGGGGAAAAACTGTTTTTT.

This clonotype has more than one count but fewer than ten. CDR3 loop: CASSPNSGGAWDTQYF. Written as DNA, the CDR3 is TGTGCCAGCAGTCCAAATAGCGGGGGGGCCTGGGATACGCAGTATTTT. The rearrangement links TRBV27 to TRBJ2-3; 11 bases map to TRBD2. CDR3 length: 16 residues. Trimming at V came to 5 bases and at J to 6 bases, leaving 10 bases not matched to a gene. Germline CDR1 MNHEY, CDR2 SMNVEV (reference sequence).

V and J are TRBV4-1 and TRBJ2-7, with 9 bases matching TRBD1. The junction had 4 bases not matched to a gene; V was cut back by 1 base and J by 3 bases. The CDR3 consists of 15 residues. Germline lookup yields CDR1 MGHRA and CDR2 YSYEKL. The CDR3 nucleotides are TGCGCCAGCAGCCAAGCCGGGACAGGGCTCTACGAGCAGTACTTC. It specifies CASSQAGTGLYEQYF.

This clonotype has more than one count but fewer than ten. The V gene is TRBV5-1, the J gene TRBJ1-6; D ambiguous. Germline-derived CDR1 and CDR2 are SGHRS and YFSETQ. The CDR3 extends over 13 amino acids. Trimming took off 3 bases at V and 6 bases at J, with 7 bases between the two ends. CDR3 coding DNA: TGCGCCAGCAGCTCCAATATTAATTCACCCCTCCACTTT. Its translation is CASSSNINSPLHF.

This clonotype was seen more than once but under ten times. CDR3 DNA: TGCAGTGCTTCTGCTAGCGGGGGGCGGAAAGAGACCCAGTACTTC. It is translated as CSASASGGRKETQYF. V is TRBV20-1 and J is TRBJ2-5; TRBD2 agrees at 11 bases. CDR1 is DFQATT and CDR2 is SNEGSKA in the germline V gene (reference sequence). This CDR3 has 15 residues. Trimming took 5 bases from V and 3 from J; bases not matched to a gene: 8.

The chain links TRBV4-3 to TRBJ2-5; no reliable D call. The V gene's germline CDR1 is LGHNA and CDR2 YSLEER. Trimming removed 1 base at V and 1 base at J, with 10 bases between. This CDR3 spans 15 amino acids. Written as DNA, the CDR3 is TGCGCCAGCAGCCAAGTCTATAGACTCCAAGAGACCCAGTACTTC. This gives the protein CASSQVYRLQETQYF.

This clonotype was observed a few times. The V gene is TRBV12-3 or TRBV12-4, the J gene TRBJ1-6, with TRBD1 identical over 10 bases. The CDR3 sequence is 15 residues long. V shed 8 bases, J shed 9 bases, and the junction held 10 bases outside the gene matches. The CDR3 region is CASSSRDRGGSPLHF. The CDR3 bases are TGTGCCAGCTCCTCGCGGGACAGGGGCGGTTCACCCCTCCACTTT.